This TCR beta chain was identified in a study of T cell changes during pregnancy in multiple sclerosis. Measured with immunoSEQ multiplex PCR; TCRdb has only the in-frame clones, and not every one. Here the sample spans over 30,000 clones, 91% being singletons. There are 16 residues in the CDR3. V gave up 3 bases and J gave up 1 base, with 13 bases separating them. Germline assignment: CDR1 SGHVS and CDR2 FNYEAQ. The material was CD8+ T cells from peripheral blood mononuclear cells, obtained in the second trimester of pregnancy. The receptor was derived from a female donor in good health, enrolled as a control in a pregnancy study. The V gene is TRBV7-6, the J gene TRBJ2-1; weak D call: TRBD2 (5 bases). In DNA, the CDR3 is TGTGCCAGCAGCTTTGAAGAGGGTAGGTCCTACAATGAGCAGTTCTTC. Protein: CASSFEEGRSYNEQFF. Based on the CDR3 plus reference TRBV7-6 and TRBJ2-1, the full variable domain is GAGVSQSPRYKVTKRGQDVALRCDPISGHVSLYWYRQALGQGPEFLTYFNYEAQQDKSGLPNDRFSAERPEGSISTLTIQRTEQRDSAMYRCASSFEEGRSYNEQFFGPGTRLTVL.